What follows are 22 T cell receptor beta chains derived from one specimen sequenced in a study of blood T cell repertoires in COVID-19. Some clones are missing from TCRdb's copy, which holds only in-frame ones; the method was immunoSEQ multiplex PCR. The table lists 150,000 to 200,000 clones, about four fifths of them singletons. Sequencing was carried out using peripheral blood. The receptors here all came from a man between 60 and 75 years old with acute or convalescent COVID-19.

V and J are TRBV11-2 and TRBJ2-5; TRBD1 matches 11 bases. The CDR3 is 14 residues long. V lost 5 bases, J lost 5 bases, and 4 bases stayed unmatched. CDR1 and CDR2 (germline): SGHAT, FQNNGV. CDR3 in DNA: TGTGCCAGCAGCCACGGACAGGGGGCTGAGACCCAGTACTTC. Its protein product is CASSHGQGAETQYF.

V usage is TRBV11-2 and J usage is TRBJ2-1; weak D call: TRBD1 (6 bases). CDR1 is SGHAT, CDR2 FQNNGV, per germline. The V end was cut by 4 bases, the J end by 4 bases, with 20 bases between. The length of the CDR3 is 17 residues. CDR3: CASSSHRQVRHYNEQFF. The DNA for the CDR3 is TGTGCCAGCAGCTCCCATAGACAGGTACGACATTACAATGAGCAGTTCTTC.

The CDR3 DNA sequence: TGCAGCGTTGAAACGGTCCCGGGGACTAGCGGGAGAGGGGCGTGGGATGAGCAGTTCTTC. Translating it yields CSVETVPGTSGRGAWDEQFF. V is TRBV29-1 and J is TRBJ2-1, with 14 nucleotides matching TRBD2. V trimming: 2 bases; J trimming: 8 bases; junction bases outside the gene matches: 20. The CDR3 is 20 residues long. Germline CDR1 is SQVTM and CDR2 is ANQGSEA.

This chain connects TRBV6-5 to TRBJ2-2; no clear D gene. The CDR3 has 13 residues. Looked up from germline, CDR1 is MNHEY and CDR2 is SVGAGI. The V and J ends lost 5 bases and 7 bases respectively, with 11 bases between them. In DNA, the CDR3 is TGTGCCAGCAGTCACGACTGGCGCGGGGAGCTGTTTTTT. Translation gives CASSHDWRGELFF.

This rearrangement joins TRBV11-3 to TRBJ2-1; maybe TRBD2 (6 bases). Deletions cut 0 bases from V and 3 bases from J, with 12 bases between. CDR1 and CDR2 from the germline V gene are SGHNT and YENEEA. The CDR3 consists of 16 residues. The CDR3 coding sequence is TGTGCCAGCAGCTTAGATTCTCAGGGAGGCTACAATGAGCAGTTCTTC. Translation gives CASSLDSQGGYNEQFF.

V is TRBV6-6 and J is TRBJ2-1; no reliable D call. V was cut by 0 bases and J by 7 bases, with 10 bases left in between. The CDR3 spans 14 residues. CDR1 and CDR2 from the germline V gene are MNHNY and SVGAGI (reference sequence). CDR3: CASSYSKTSNEQFF. In nucleotides, the CDR3 is TGTGCCAGCAGTTACTCGAAGACAAGTAATGAGCAGTTCTTC.

The chain joins TRBV5-4 to TRBJ2-6, with 10 bases lining up with TRBD1. J lost 0 bases, V lost 4 bases, and 13 bases had no gene match. CDR1 is SGHNT, CDR2 YYREEE, per germline (reference sequence). The CDR3 extends over 20 amino acids. CDR3 region: CASSLNVRDRGNSGANVLTF. The CDR3 region has the DNA TGTGCCAGCAGCCTTAACGTCCGGGACAGGGGAAACTCTGGGGCCAACGTCCTGACTTTC.

The rearrangement uses TRBV19 and TRBJ1-1; TRBD1 agrees at 9 bases. V dropped 6 bases and J dropped 4; count of bases not matched to a gene: 6. The germline V gene has CDR1 LNHDA and CDR2 SQIVND (reference sequence). The CDR3 totals 14 residues. CDR3 sequence (DNA): TGTGCCAGTAGGATACAGGGGGCGGTCACTGAAGCTTTCTTT. This sequence encodes CASRIQGAVTEAFF. The full variable domain, in which reference TRBV19 and TRBJ1-1 provide the parts outside the CDR3, is DGGITQSPKYLFRKEGQNVTLSCEQNLNHDAMYWYRQDPGQGLRLIYYSQIVNDFQKGDIAEGYSVSREKKESFPLTVTSAQKNPTAFYLCASRIQGAVTEAFFGQGTRLTVV.

The chain couples TRBV9 to TRBJ2-3, with 10 bases that match TRBD2. Per the germline V gene, CDR1 is SGDLS and CDR2 is YYNGEE. V shed 2 bases, J shed 2 bases, and the junction held 11 bases outside the gene matches. The CDR3 has 18 residues. The CDR3 DNA follows: TGTGCCAGCAGCGTGGATGGTCGACTAGCGGGTGTCACAGATACGCAGTATTTT. This sequence encodes CASSVDGRLAGVTDTQYF.

The chain recombines TRBV5-1 with TRBJ1-1; a weak D match, TRBD1 (6 bases). CDR1 is SGHRS, CDR2 YFSETQ, per germline. Trimming took 4 bases from V and 5 from J, leaving 12 bases between them. The CDR3 contains 13 residues. The CDR3 sequence is CASSTQGSTEAFF. The CDR3 region has the DNA TGCGCCAGCAGCACACAGGGTTCGACTGAAGCTTTCTTT.

This chain uses TRBV7-2 with TRBJ2-3; D possibly corresponds to TRBD2 (5 bases). Germline assignment: CDR1 SGHTA and CDR2 FQGNSA. Trimming removed 5 bases from V and 7 bases from J, with 7 bases in between. This CDR3 is built from 11 residues. CDR3 residues: CASSPGNTQYF. CDR3 DNA: TGTGCCAGCAGCCCGGGGAATACGCAGTATTTT. Full variable domain (outside the CDR3, taken from reference TRBV7-2 and TRBJ2-3): GAGVSQSPSNKVTEKGKDVELRCDPISGHTALYWYRQSLGQGLEFLIYFQGNSAPDKSGLPSDRFSAERTGGSVSTLTIQRTQQEDSAVYLCASSPGNTQYFGPGTRLTVL.

This clone was detected only a few times. The chain recombines TRBV6-6 with TRBJ1-2, with D perhaps matching TRBD1 (6 bases). This CDR3 region has 15 residues. Germline lookup yields CDR1 MNHNY and CDR2 SVGAGI (reference sequence). V lost 9 bases to trimming and J lost 3 bases, with 20 bases between them. The CDR3 reads CASQNRGGVDYGYTF. Here the CDR3 DNA reads TGTGCCAGTCAAAACCGAGGGGGGGTAGACTATGGCTACACCTTC.

With regard to this clone: The same CDR3 arises from other DNA sequences in this sample as well. The chain has TRBV9 and TRBJ1-1; D is possibly TRBD1 (6 bases). This CDR3 is 13 amino acids long. Germline lookup yields CDR1 SGDLS and CDR2 YYNGEE. Trimming pared 8 bases from V and 0 bases from J, leaving 11 bases between. CDR3 sequence (DNA): TGTGCCAGTTCGACAGGTCTGAACACTGAAGCTTTCTTT. It translates to CASSTGLNTEAFF.

Concerning this clone itself: Additional DNA sequences in this sample encode the identical CDR3. The V and J genes are TRBV12-3 or TRBV12-4 and TRBJ1-5; D is unresolved. The CDR3 covers 13 residues. Trimming left V 3 bases short and J 5 bases short, with 8 bases between. The CDR3 bases are TGTGCCAGCAGTTTGGAGGGAGATCAGCCCCAGCATTTT. Translation: CASSLEGDQPQHF.

This sequence joins TRBV5-1 and TRBJ2-1, with 7 bases aligning to TRBD2. The junction had 5 bases not matched to a gene; V was cut back by 1 base and J by 1 base. CDR3 length: 16 amino acids. Germline CDR1 SGHRS, CDR2 YFSETQ. CDR3 protein: CASSLSGGGSYNEQFF. The CDR3 coding sequence is TGCGCCAGCAGCTTGTCGGGCGGGGGTTCCTACAATGAGCAGTTCTTC.

The V call is TRBV5-1, the J call TRBJ2-3; 9 nucleotides agree with TRBD2. Trimming removed 2 bases from V and 0 bases from J; junction bases left unmatched: 4. The CDR3 covers 16 residues. Germline CDR1 reads SGHRS; CDR2 reads YFSETQ. The DNA for the CDR3 is TGCGCCAGCAGCTTTAGCGGGGGCACTAGCACAGATACGCAGTATTTT. Protein product: CASSFSGGTSTDTQYF.

The V and J genes are TRBV19 and TRBJ1-2, with D perhaps matching TRBD1 (6 bases). The CDR3 loop spans 14 amino acids. The V and J ends lost 7 bases and 7 bases respectively, with 19 bases between them. The germline CDR1 and CDR2 sequences are LNHDA and SQIVND (reference sequence). Here the CDR3 DNA reads TGTGCCAGTATCCAGTGGACAGAATCTCGTGGCTACACCTTC. This encodes CASIQWTESRGYTF.

The table lists this clone with a few counts. The chain is built from TRBV30 and TRBJ1-5; the match to TRBD1 covers 8 bases. V shed 3 bases and J 5 bases; nucleotides not matched to a gene: 12. Germline values: CDR1 GTSNPN, CDR2 SVGIG (reference sequence). The CDR3 contains 16 residues. The CDR3 DNA follows: TGTGCCTGGAGCAACCACAGGGGGGTCGGAGATCAGCCCCAGCATTTT. This codes for CAWSNHRGVGDQPQHF.

The chain recombines TRBV11-3 with TRBJ2-7, with D possibly matching TRBD2 (6 bases). V was trimmed by 2 bases and J by 4 bases, leaving 9 bases between them. Germline-derived CDR1 and CDR2 are SGHNT and YENEEA. The CDR3 loop spans 13 amino acids. The CDR3, as DNA: TGTGCCAGCAGCTTATATAGCGGATACGAGCAGTACTTC. Amino acids: CASSLYSGYEQYF.

The V gene is TRBV5-5, the J gene TRBJ2-3; TRBD1 matches at 9 bases. V was clipped by 4 bases and J by 5 bases; unmatched bases: 11. The germline gives CDR1 SGHKS, CDR2 YYEKEE (reference sequence). This CDR3 has 16 amino acids. The CDR3 DNA reads TGTGCCAGCAGCGCGAAGTGGGACAGGGTTATAGATACGCAGTATTTT. This codes for CASSAKWDRVIDTQYF.

J is TRBJ2-1 and V is TRBV7-2; 7 bases are a match to TRBD2. Per the germline V gene, CDR1 is SGHTA and CDR2 is FQGNSA. The CDR3 loop spans 15 amino acids. With V trimmed by 1 base and J by 9 bases, 9 bases remained unmatched. CDR3 DNA sequence: TGTGCCAGCAGCTTAGAGGTGGGGGGGGTCGGTGAGCAGTTCTTC. It codes for CASSLEVGGVGEQFF. Based on the CDR3 plus reference TRBV7-2 and TRBJ2-1, the full variable domain is GAGVSQSPSNKVTEKGKDVELRCDPISGHTALYWYRQSLGQGLEFLIYFQGNSAPDKSGLPSDRFSAERTGGSVSTLTIQRTQQEDSAVYLCASSLEVGGVGEQFFGPGTRLTVL.

This chain joins TRBV5-1 and TRBJ1-2, with 11 bases matching TRBD1. The CDR3 extends over 14 amino acids. V was pared by 3 bases and J by 7 bases, with 5 bases of the junction left unmatched. Germline V gene sequence: CDR1 SGHRS, CDR2 YFSETQ. The CDR3 nucleotides read TGCGCCAGCAGCTCGGGACAGGGGGATTTTGGCTACACCTTC. Translating it yields CASSSGQGDFGYTF.